One sample yielded the 10 T cell receptor beta chains listed below, sequenced in a study of neoadjuvant anti-PD-1 for oral cavity cancer. This table comes from immunoSEQ multiplex PCR, and its TCRdb copy is limited to in-frame clones, with some not included. The data hold 75,000 to 100,000 clones, with 70% to 85% observed a single time. The source was PBMCs, collected before nivolumab (anti-PD-1) treatment. All receptors derive from a person aged 35 to 85 with oral cavity squamous cell carcinoma.

This chain links TRBV7-6 with TRBJ2-7; TRBD1 matches 8 bases. V gave up 4 bases and J gave up 0 bases; unmatched junction bases: 17. This CDR3 spans 19 amino acids. Germline V gene sequence: CDR1 SGHVS, CDR2 FNYEAQ. The CDR3 region has the DNA TGTGCCAGCAGCTCACTAGGTACAGGGGGGCCCCGCGGCTCCTACGAGCAGTACTTC. Residues: CASSSLGTGGPRGSYEQYF.

This rearrangement joins TRBV7-3 to TRBJ2-6; TRBD1 agrees at 9 bases. The CDR3 consists of 17 residues. Germline loops: CDR1 SGHTA, CDR2 FQGTGA. Trimming took 5 bases from V and 1 from J; bases not matched to a gene: 6. Here the CDR3 reads CASSLGQGVSGANVLTF. The DNA of the CDR3 is TGTGCCAGCAGCCTGGGACAGGGAGTATCTGGGGCCAACGTCCTGACTTTC.

This chain links TRBV28 with TRBJ1-2; D is perhaps TRBD1 (6 bases). The ends were cut back, 2 bases at V and 4 bases at J, with 11 bases in the middle. From germline, CDR1 is MDHEN and CDR2 SYDVKM. The CDR3 has 14 residues. The CDR3 protein is CASSLQGIGYGYTF. In DNA, the CDR3 is TGTGCCAGCAGTTTACAGGGGATCGGCTATGGCTACACCTTC.

The chain carries TRBV5-1 and TRBJ2-5, with D uncertain. Germline lookup yields CDR1 SGHRS and CDR2 YFSETQ. The germline V and J ends were trimmed by 3 bases and 2 bases, with 8 bases remaining between them. The CDR3 loop spans 13 amino acids. The CDR3: CASSWAVQETQYF. The CDR3 region has the DNA TGCGCCAGCAGCTGGGCAGTTCAAGAGACCCAGTACTTC.

The rearrangement links TRBV7-2 to TRBJ2-7; TRBD2 matches 7 bases. The CDR3 totals 15 residues. Germline CDR1 is SGHTA and CDR2 is FQGNSA. Losses at the gene ends were 1 base for V and 1 base for J; bases not matched to a gene: 4. The CDR3 spells CASSLVAGQSYEQYF. DNA for the CDR3: TGTGCCAGCAGCTTAGTAGCGGGCCAATCCTACGAGCAGTACTTC.

CDR3 sequence reads: CSVLQTLNTEAFF. DNA of the CDR3: TGCAGCGTTTTACAGACGTTGAACACTGAAGCTTTCTTT. This chain joins TRBV29-1 and TRBJ1-1, with D unresolved. This CDR3 has 13 residues. Trimming stripped 5 bases from V and 0 bases from J, with 10 bases between. CDR1 and CDR2 from the germline V gene are SQVTM and ANQGSEA.

The chain joins TRBV13 to TRBJ1-5; 7 nucleotides line up with TRBD1. Germline V gives CDR1 PRHDT, CDR2 FYEKMQ (reference sequence). The CDR3 consists of 15 residues. Trimming took 0 bases from V and 3 from J; bases not matched to a gene: 2. CDR3 residues: CASSLGTGFNQPQHF. DNA of the CDR3: TGTGCCAGCAGCTTAGGGACAGGGTTCAATCAGCCCCAGCATTTT. The full variable domain, in which reference TRBV13 and TRBJ1-5 provide the parts outside the CDR3, is AAGVIQSPRHLIKEKRETATLKCYPIPRHDTVYWYQQGPGQDPQFLISFYEKMQSDKGSIPDRFSAQQFSDYHSELNMSSLELGDSALYFCASSLGTGFNQPQHFGDGTRLSIL.

J is TRBJ2-1 and V is TRBV6-5, with 7 bases identical to TRBD1. Germline values: CDR1 MNHEY, CDR2 SVGAGI. V lost 2 bases and J lost 6; bases outside the gene matches: 4. CDR3 length: 14 amino acids. The CDR3 region has the DNA TGTGCCAGCAGTTACCCCGACAGGGTCAATGAGCAGTTCTTC. Encoded protein: CASSYPDRVNEQFF.

This sequence joins TRBV15 and TRBJ1-5; a possible D gene is TRBD1 (6 bases). The germline V gene has CDR1 LNHNV and CDR2 YYDKDF (reference sequence). Trimming cost V 3 bases and J 3 bases, with 15 bases left between them. There are 16 residues in the CDR3. The CDR3 nucleotides read TGTGCCACCAGCAGGGGTGGACAGCTGGTCAATCAGCCCCAGCATTTT. Its protein is CATSRGGQLVNQPQHF.

This chain joins TRBV10-3 and TRBJ2-7; either TRBD1 or TRBD2 may supply D (5 bases each). The CDR3 covers 12 residues. V was pared by 10 bases and J by 5 bases, with 15 bases between. CDR1 is ENHRY and CDR2 is SYGVKD in the germline V gene. CDR3 loop: CATGANRDEQYF. The CDR3 region has the DNA TGTGCCACCGGGGCCAATCGAGACGAGCAGTACTTC.